These T cell receptor beta chains were read from a single sample in a study of cytomegalovirus exposure and HLA in healthy donors. Profiling relied on immunoSEQ multiplex PCR, and the TCRdb table lists in-frame clones only, not all of them. Here the sample spans approximately 200,000 clones, 70% to 80% being singletons. Sequences were obtained from PBMCs. All receptors come from a woman under 40 in good health and CMV-seropositive. Both conserved end residues are part of each CDR3. The D gene is left open where the match is weak. Not all rows give a size; the values are once, few, many and, for expanded clones, a class.

D,V,size,J,length,DNA,CDR3
.,TRBV6-6,.,TRBJ2-1,16,TGTGCCAGCAGTTTGGGACTTGCGGACTCCTACAATGAGCAGTTCTTC,CASSLGLADSYNEQFF
.,TRBV2,.,TRBJ2-2,14,TGTGCCAGCGGGACACTCACGGGGTCGGGGGAGCTGTTTTTT,CASGTLTGSGELFF
TRBD2,TRBV18,.,TRBJ2-7,17,TGTGCCAGCTCACGCGGGACTAGCGTTGGTGGGCTTTACGAGCAGTACTTC,CASSRGTSVGGLYEQYF
.,TRBV27,once,TRBJ1-2,14,TGTGCCAGCAGTTTACGAATGTCGGGCTATGGCTACACCTTC,CASSLRMSGYGYTF
.,TRBV10-3,.,TRBJ1-2,16,TGTGCCATCAGTGTAAAAAAGGAGGACCCTACCTATGGCTACACCTTC,CAISVKKEDPTYGYTF
.,TRBV4-3,.,TRBJ2-2,14,TGCGCCAGCAGCCAAGAAGGAGGGGCCGGGGAGCTGTTTTTT,CASSQEGGAGELFF
TRBD1,TRBV19,.,TRBJ1-1,14,TGTGCCAGTACCTCGTACGGGACAGAGGGTGAAGCTTTCTTT,CASTSYGTEGEAFF
TRBD1,TRBV5-4,.,TRBJ2-2,16,TGTGCCAGCAAATCCTCGGGACAGATGAACACCGGGGAGCTGTTTTTT,CASKSSGQMNTGELFF
.,TRBV13,few,TRBJ1-2,15,TGTGCCAGCAGCTTAGGGAGGGGGTTACTCTATGGCTACACCTTC,CASSLGRGLLYGYTF
.,TRBV29-1,.,TRBJ1-5,14,TGCAGCGTCAACACAGGAACGAGCAATCAGCCCCAGCATTTT,CSVNTGTSNQPQHF
.,TRBV12-1,.,TRBJ2-7,16,TGTGCCAGCAGCCTTAGACTTGCAGGGGAAGGGTACGAGCAGTACTTC,CASSLRLAGEGYEQYF
.,TRBV6-6,few,TRBJ2-3,14,TGTGCCAGCCAGTCACAGGCCCGCACAGATACGCAGTATTTT,CASQSQARTDTQYF
.,TRBV6-5,few,TRBJ2-5,11,TGTGCCAGCAGCCGAGCCGGGGACCAGTACTTC,CASSRAGDQYF
.,TRBV6-1,.,TRBJ2-1,16,TGTGCCAGCAGTGGTGGACAGGGAGGGGGGATGAATGAGCAGTTCTTC,CASSGGQGGGMNEQFF
TRBD1,TRBV25-1,.,TRBJ2-2,17,TGTGCCAGCAGTGGAGCTGGACAGGGGGCGAACACCGGGGAGCTGTTTTTT,CASSGAGQGANTGELFF
.,TRBV9,.,TRBJ2-3,14,TGTGCCAGCAGCGTAGGTCAGTCCCCAGATACGCAGTATTTT,CASSVGQSPDTQYF
.,TRBV7-8,.,TRBJ2-2,14,TGTGCCAGCCAGAGGGGGGGGCCGGCCGGGGAGCTGTTTTTT,CASQRGGPAGELFF
.,TRBV4-2,.,TRBJ1-2,17,TGTGCCAGCAGCCAGCGGTGGGACTTCCCGGCCCGCTATGGCTACACCTTC,CASSQRWDFPARYGYTF
.,TRBV4-3,.,TRBJ1-1,14,TGCGCCAGCAGCCAAGTCAACGGAGGCACTGAAGCTTTCTTT,CASSQVNGGTEAFF
.,TRBV9,.,TRBJ2-4,14,TGTGCCAGCAGCCCGAGTGGGGGCGCAGACATTCAGTACTTC,CASSPSGGADIQYF
.,TRBV7-2,.,TRBJ1-2,13,TGTGCCAGCAGCCCTGATCTCGGTCGAGGCTACACCTTC,CASSPDLGRGYTF
.,TRBV27,few,TRBJ2-7,14,TGTGCCAGCAGCCAAACGAGTGGGGGGAGGGAGCAGTACTTC,CASSQTSGGREQYF
.,TRBV9,.,TRBJ2-7,12,TGTGCCCGGAGACAGGTTCCCTACGAGCAGTACTTC,CARRQVPYEQYF
TRBD2,TRBV7-2,.,TRBJ2-3,16,TGTGCCAGCAGCTTCAGCGGGAGGGGAGGCACAGATACGCAGTATTTT,CASSFSGRGGTDTQYF
.,TRBV12-5,few,TRBJ2-7,13,TGTGCTAGTTTAAGCGGATCCTCCTACGAGCAGTACTTC,CASLSGSSYEQYF
.,TRBV7-8,once,TRBJ1-1,12,TGTGCCAGCAGCTCGTCGAACACTGAAGCTTTCTTT,CASSSSNTEAFF
.,TRBV12-5,.,TRBJ2-7,12,TGTGCCAGTGAGGGGTTCTCCTACGAGCAGTACTTC,CASEGFSYEQYF
.,TRBV5-5,.,TRBJ1-1,13,TGTGCCAGCAGCCCCGGACAGACCTCTGAAGCTTTCTTT,CASSPGQTSEAFF
TRBD1,TRBV11-2,.,TRBJ2-7,16,TGTGCCAGCAGCTTAGCGCCGGGACAGGCCTCCTACGAGCAGTACTTC,CASSLAPGQASYEQYF
.,TRBV5-1,.,TRBJ2-3,15,TGCGCCAGCAGCTCAGGACAGTATAGCACAGATACGCAGTATTTT,CASSSGQYSTDTQYF
.,TRBV5-4,.,TRBJ1-6,14,TGTGCCAGCAGCGCGATGGGTGGCGGATCACCCCTCCACTTT,CASSAMGGGSPLHF
TRBD1,TRBV28,.,TRBJ1-1,14,TGTGCCAGCAGTTTATCTGGGACAGGGCTTGGAGCTTTCTTT,CASSLSGTGLGAFF
.,TRBV4-1,.,TRBJ2-1,14,TGCGCCAGCAGCCAAGGGCGGGAATACAATGAGCAGTTCTTC,CASSQGREYNEQFF
TRBD2,TRBV7-8,.,TRBJ2-7,18,TGTGCCAGCAGCTCTCCGACTAGCGGGAGGGCGTACGCCTACGAGCAGTACTTC,CASSSPTSGRAYAYEQYF
TRBD1,TRBV6-5,.,TRBJ1-1,15,TGTGCCAGCAGTTCCCGGGACAGGGTTGACACTGAAGCTTTCTTT,CASSSRDRVDTEAFF